The next 28 T cell receptor beta chains were all read from a single sample in a study of cytomegalovirus exposure and HLA in healthy donors listed by TCRdb under 2017. Library construction relied on the immunoSEQ multiplex PCR assay. A mixture of 60 forward primers for TCR Vbeta segments and 13 reverse primers for TCR Jbeta segments was used in the multiplex PCR. TCRdb carries this immuneACCESS record with in-frame sequences only. Its versions omit some clonotypes, under half of them owing to an unresolved V gene in the studies checked, with the rest unexplained. In this sample the table shows about 67,000 clones, less than 80% of which occur a single time. The ten top clones hold approximately 7.6% of the sample. Input material: PBMCs. The receptors stem from a man between 60 and 75 years old in good health and CMV-seropositive.

This clone is a singleton in its sample. The genes are TRBV7-9 and TRBJ1-4, with D possibly TRBD1 on 5 matching bases. Germline V CDR1 and CDR2: SEHNR, FQNEAQ (reference sequence). CDR3 length: 13 residues. Trimming pared 8 bases from V and 8 bases from J, leaving 15 bases between. CDR3 DNA sequence: TGTGCCAGCGGGGGGGGTCCTGACGAAAAACTGTTTTTT. Encoded protein: CASGGGPDEKLFF.

The CDR3 loop reads CASSEAATGNGYTF. In nucleotides, the CDR3 is TGTGCCAGCAGTGAAGCGGCGACAGGGAATGGCTACACCTTC. V usage is TRBV6-1 and J usage is TRBJ1-2; 7 nucleotides match TRBD1. CDR3 length: 14 amino acids. Trimming at V came to 0 bases and at J to 6 bases, leaving 4 bases not matched to a gene. Germline assignment: CDR1 MNHNS and CDR2 SASEGT.

The rearrangement joins TRBV6-1 to TRBJ2-7, with 7 bases that match TRBD1. V was clipped by 0 bases and J by 6 bases; unmatched bases: 2. CDR3 length: 13 amino acids. Germline CDR1 MNHNS, CDR2 SASEGT. CDR3: CASSEASGGEQYF. The DNA of the CDR3 is TGTGCCAGCAGTGAAGCTTCAGGGGGCGAGCAGTACTTC.

V and J are TRBV28 and TRBJ2-7; maybe TRBD2 (5 bases). Trimming took 7 bases from V and 0 from J, leaving 16 bases between them. The CDR3 consists of 15 residues. Germline V gene data show CDR1 as MDHEN and CDR2 as SYDVKM. CDR3 DNA: TGTGCCAGCAACCCTGGAGGAGAAGGCTCCTACGAGCAGTACTTC. Protein product: CASNPGGEGSYEQYF.

This clone was counted only a few times. This chain joins TRBV4-2 and TRBJ2-1, with 10 nucleotides matching TRBD2. The CDR3 loop spans 17 amino acids. V gave up 1 base and J gave up 7 bases; unmatched junction bases: 10. Germline V gene lookup returns CDR1 LGHNA and CDR2 YNFKEQ. Here the CDR3 DNA reads TGTGCCAGCAGCCAAGTTCTAGCGGGAGACAAGAGGAATGAGCAGTTCTTC. Its translation: CASSQVLAGDKRNEQFF.

V is TRBV29-1 and J is TRBJ2-7, with D unclear. Deletions cut 4 bases from V and 0 bases from J, with 7 bases between. Looked up from germline, CDR1 is SQVTM and CDR2 is ANQGSEA. This CDR3 has 12 amino acids. As DNA, the CDR3 is TGCAGCGTTGGGCAAACCTCCTACGAGCAGTACTTC. Translation gives CSVGQTSYEQYF.

The genes are TRBV11-2 and TRBJ2-1; the match to TRBD2 covers 10 bases. Germline V gives CDR1 SGHAT, CDR2 FQNNGV. CDR3 length equals 15 residues. Trimming removed 6 bases from V and 4 bases from J; junction bases left unmatched: 6. CDR3: CASRLLAGIYNEQFF. The CDR3 DNA reads as TGTGCCAGCAGACTACTAGCGGGGATTTACAATGAGCAGTTCTTC.

The J gene is TRBJ2-7, the V gene TRBV6-1, with 7 bases matching TRBD1. J was trimmed by 9 bases and V by 0 bases; bases with no gene match: 5. This CDR3 has 13 residues. CDR1 and CDR2 from the germline V gene are MNHNS and SASEGT. This chain's CDR3 is CASSEAETGLQYF. CDR3 bases: TGTGCCAGCAGTGAAGCCGAGACAGGGCTGCAGTACTTC.

This clone has only a few counts. The chain has TRBV10-1 and TRBJ2-3, with 11 bases fitting TRBD2. CDR3 length equals 15 residues. After removal of 8 bases from V and 0 bases from J, the junction contained 4 bases not matched to a gene. Germline-derived CDR1 and CDR2 are WNHNN and SYGVQD (reference sequence). The CDR3 sequence is CASSSGGTSTDTQYF. CDR3 bases: TGCGCCAGCTCTAGCGGGGGGACTAGCACAGATACGCAGTATTTT.

V usage is TRBV11-3 and J usage is TRBJ1-1; 7 nucleotides agree with TRBD1. CDR1 SGHNT and CDR2 YENEEA come from the germline V gene. V shed 2 bases, J shed 1 base, and the junction held 10 bases outside the gene matches. The CDR3 spans 17 residues. The CDR3 sequence is CASSLPHPRGANTEAFF. The CDR3 region has the DNA TGTGCCAGCAGCTTACCTCACCCCAGGGGGGCGAACACTGAAGCTTTCTTT.

The J gene is TRBJ1-5, the V gene TRBV7-8; no definite D call. This CDR3 spans 13 amino acids. Trimming took 2 bases from V and 6 from J, leaving 8 bases between them. The germline CDR1 and CDR2 sequences are SGHVS and FQNEAQ. The CDR3 bases are TGTGCCAGCAGCTTATGGCCAAGTCAGCCCCAGCATTTT. It translates to CASSLWPSQPQHF.

This sequence joins TRBV2 and TRBJ2-1, with TRBD2 identical over 12 bases. This CDR3 region has 13 residues. Germline V lookup: CDR1 SNHLY, CDR2 FYNNEI. With V trimmed by 11 bases and J by 4 bases, 3 bases remained unmatched. CDR3 region: CAGGLAGYNEQFF. The CDR3 DNA is TGTGCCGGAGGACTAGCGGGATACAATGAGCAGTTCTTC.

The rearrangement uses TRBV10-3 and TRBJ1-5, with D uncertain. Germline CDR1 reads ENHRY; CDR2 reads SYGVKD. CDR3 size: 15 residues. Trimming shortened V by 2 bases and J by 4 bases, and 12 bases separated the two germline ends. The CDR3 DNA is TGTGCCATCAGTGAGGCCGGGGTAGGGAATCAGCCCCAGCATTTT. Amino acid sequence: CAISEAGVGNQPQHF.

This clone was detected a few times. This CDR3 is CASSLLTDRSYGYTF. CDR3 coding DNA: TGTGCCAGCAGTCTGCTGACCGATCGGAGCTATGGCTACACCTTC. J is TRBJ1-2 and V is TRBV28; D is undetermined. CDR1 is MDHEN, CDR2 SYDVKM, per germline. This CDR3 has 15 amino acids. The ends were cut back, 5 bases at V and 4 bases at J, with 17 bases in the middle.

The V and J genes are TRBV28 and TRBJ1-2; 8 bases align to TRBD1. Trimming at V came to 6 bases and at J to 4 bases, leaving 10 bases not matched to a gene. The CDR3 is made up of 15 amino acids. CDR1 and CDR2 from the germline V gene are MDHEN and SYDVKM. The CDR3 spells CASSPDREGSYGYTF. CDR3 bases: TGTGCCAGCAGCCCGGACAGGGAAGGCTCCTATGGCTACACCTTC.

The rearrangement links TRBV10-2 to TRBJ2-1, with 9 positions matching TRBD2. Germline values: CDR1 WSHSY, CDR2 SAAADI. The CDR3 length is 15 residues. V lost 8 bases to trimming and J lost 9 bases; unmatched junction nucleotides: 14. Written as DNA, the CDR3 is TGCGCCAGCTCGATAGCGGGAGTTGTGGGGAGTGAGCAGTTCTTC. Protein sequence: CASSIAGVVGSEQFF.

The rearrangement links TRBV9 to TRBJ2-2; D might be TRBD2 (6 bases). Germline CDR1 SGDLS, CDR2 YYNGEE. The V gene lost 4 bases and the J gene lost 0 bases, with 13 bases spanning the gap. The CDR3 has 16 amino acids. The CDR3 sequence: CASSPQGGPNTGELFF. CDR3 DNA: TGTGCCAGCAGCCCCCAAGGAGGGCCGAACACCGGGGAGCTGTTTTTT.

The rearrangement links TRBV19 to TRBJ2-1; 8 bases line up with TRBD2. This CDR3 is built from 16 residues. V shed 7 bases, J shed 3 bases, and the junction held 11 bases outside the gene matches. Germline values: CDR1 LNHDA, CDR2 SQIVND (reference sequence). The CDR3 region has the DNA TGTGCCAGTACCGACTCGTGGGCGGGGGGCTACAATGAGCAGTTCTTC. It specifies CASTDSWAGGYNEQFF.

This clone was found a few times. J is TRBJ2-5 and V is TRBV2; a possible D gene is TRBD1 (6 bases). CDR1 and CDR2 from the germline V gene are SNHLY and FYNNEI. CDR3 length: 15 amino acids. V was trimmed by 4 bases and J by 4 bases, leaving 16 bases between them. The CDR3 DNA is TGTGCCAGCAGTGCCCAGCGGAGCAGGGGAGAGACCCAGTACTTC. Translated: CASSAQRSRGETQYF.

The J gene is TRBJ2-7, the V gene TRBV7-9; 7 nucleotides align to TRBD2. The J segment lost 4 bases and the V segment lost 4 bases, leaving 22 bases of the junction unmatched. The CDR3 has 19 residues. The germline CDR1 and CDR2 sequences are SEHNR and FQNEAQ (reference sequence). CDR3 loop: CASSSYSWSGGSGEYEQYF. The CDR3 coding sequence is TGTGCCAGCAGCTCGTATAGTTGGTCGGGCGGGAGCGGAGAGTACGAGCAGTACTTC.

This rearrangement joins TRBV5-6 to TRBJ1-6; D uncertain. The CDR3 is 14 amino acids. The V gene's germline CDR1 is SGHDT and CDR2 YYEEEE. V lost 4 bases to trimming and J lost 5 bases, with 10 bases between them. CDR3 residues: CASSIGGHNSPLHF. The CDR3 DNA is TGTGCCAGCAGCATAGGTGGGCATAATTCACCCCTCCACTTT.

The DNA of the CDR3 is TGTGCCAGCAGCTTAGCTGCGGGGAACACAGATACGCAGTATTTT. It yields the protein CASSLAAGNTDTQYF. The rearrangement links TRBV7-8 to TRBJ2-3; weak D call: TRBD2 (6 bases). The CDR3 runs 15 residues. The V gene lost 0 bases and the J gene lost 2 bases, with 9 bases spanning the gap. The germline V gene has CDR1 SGHVS and CDR2 FQNEAQ.

V gene TRBV7-9 combines with J gene TRBJ2-7, with D tentatively TRBD2 (5 bases). CDR1 and CDR2 from the germline V gene are SEHNR and FQNEAQ (reference sequence). This CDR3 has 14 amino acids. Trimming took 7 bases from V and 6 from J, leaving 19 bases between them. The CDR3 protein is CASTTGFGRSEQYF. The CDR3 DNA sequence: TGTGCCAGCACCACGGGGTTTGGTAGGAGCGAGCAGTACTTC. The full variable domain, completed using reference TRBV7-9 and TRBJ2-7, is DTGVSQNPRHKITKRGQNVTFRCDPISEHNRLYWYRQTLGQGPEFLTYFQNEAQLEKSRLLSDRFSAERPKGSFSTLEIQRTEQGDSAMYLCASTTGFGRSEQYFGPGTRLTVT.

The CDR3 sequence: CSVARGQETQYF. DNA of the CDR3: TGCAGCGTTGCTAGGGGGCAAGAGACCCAGTACTTC. This sequence joins TRBV29-1 and TRBJ2-5; tentative D call: TRBD1 (6 bases). Trimming took off 4 bases at V and 2 bases at J, with 8 bases between the two ends. Looked up from germline, CDR1 is SQVTM and CDR2 is ANQGSEA. This CDR3 has 12 amino acids.

The V gene is TRBV7-8, the J gene TRBJ1-6, with 8 bases identical to TRBD1. The CDR3 length is 18 residues. Germline V lookup: CDR1 SGHVS, CDR2 FQNEAQ. The V gene end was trimmed by 2 bases and the J gene end by 3 bases; junction bases not matched to a gene: 9. The CDR3 spells CASSLLGQAPFYNSPLHF. CDR3 nucleotide sequence: TGTGCCAGCAGCTTATTGGGACAGGCTCCTTTCTATAATTCACCCCTCCACTTT.

This clone has more than one count but fewer than ten. V gene TRBV5-1 combines with J gene TRBJ1-2; unclear D gene. This CDR3 has 14 residues. CDR1 and CDR2 (germline): SGHRS, YFSETQ. V lost 6 bases and J 0 bases, leaving 12 bases between the germline ends. CDR3 protein: CASTPGGTNYGYTF. In DNA form, the CDR3 reads TGCGCCAGCACCCCAGGAGGGACTAACTATGGCTACACCTTC.

This clone was seen more than once but under ten times. The chain links TRBV5-1 to TRBJ2-1; TRBD2 agrees at 13 bases. This CDR3 is built from 15 residues. J lost 8 bases, V lost 5 bases, and 7 bases had no gene match. Per the germline V gene, CDR1 is SGHRS and CDR2 is YFSETQ. The CDR3: CASRGTSGIYDEQFF. CDR3 bases: TGCGCCAGCAGGGGGACTAGCGGGATTTACGATGAGCAGTTCTTC.

The gene calls are TRBV10-2 and TRBJ2-1; TRBD2 is a possible D gene (5 bases). Germline CDR1 is WSHSY and CDR2 is SAAADI. The CDR3 length is 13 residues. V was clipped by 8 bases and J by 7 bases, with 15 bases between them. In DNA form, the CDR3 reads TGCGCCAGCGCGGACTCGAGTAGGAATGAGCAGTTCTTC. This sequence encodes CASADSSRNEQFF.